This TCR beta chain emerged from a study of type 1 and type 2 diabetes patients. Across the study: Samples came from type 1 diabetic, type 2 diabetic or nondiabetic people, recruited in China. The whole study generated approximately 18 million paired-end reads. General study points: In CD4+ and CD8+ T cells, type 2 diabetes diversity exceeded type 1.

The PCR template was genomic DNA. Amplification of the beta chain CDR3 used 30 forward and 13 reverse multiplex primers. MiXCR was run by TCRdb on the multiplex PCR reads, yielding one entry per CDR3 protein. Of about 270,000 distinct CDR3 sequences in the sample, around 47% were seen once. As regards this clonotype: Its matching antigen is unknown.

The receptor was derived from a man aged 18 to 29 with type 2 diabetes. The sequenced material came from peripheral blood mononuclear cells (PBMCs).

The CDR3 DNA sequence: TGTGCCAGCAGCCAAGACGGGACCCGCGAGCAGTTCTTC. Encoded protein: CASSQDGTREQFF. The rearrangement joins TRBV6-1 to TRBJ2-1; perhaps D is TRBD1 or TRBD2 (5 bases each). The V end lost 6 bases, the J end lost 10 bases, and 16 bases lay between the germline ends. The germline V gene has CDR1 MNHNS and CDR2 SASEGT. The CDR3 is 13 residues long.